Listed below are T cell receptor beta chains from one sample, sequenced in a study of regulatory T cells in long-lasting Graves disease. Each CDR3 protein is one row after TCRdb ran MiXCR on the multiplex PCR reads. This sample has around 500,000 distinct CDR3 sequences, with approximately 15% found just once. This sample also appeared in a second study, on T cells in Graves' hyperthyroidism and ophthalmopathy.

Sequencing was performed on peripheral blood mononuclear cells (PBMCs), taken at new diagnosis, from a patient treated with antithyroid drugs. These receptors were obtained from a man under 40 with Graves disease. The CDR3 runs from the conserved cysteine through the conserved F or W. The order of the fields is clone size, J gene, D gene, V gene, CDR3 protein, CDR3 DNA. The D gene is left open where the match is weak. Not every row has a clone size; where given, it reads once, few, many or a size class.

NA,TRBJ1-1,NA,TRBV27,CASSLGGGRFTEAFF,TGTGCCAGCAGTTTAGGCGGGGGGCGCTTCACTGAAGCTTTCTTT
NA,TRBJ2-7,NA,TRBV20-1,CSARTNIWYEQYF,TGCAGTGCTAGGACGAACATTTGGTACGAGCAGTACTTC
many,TRBJ2-2,NA,TRBV29-1,CSGGDGNTGELFF,TGCAGCGGGGGAGACGGAAACACCGGGGAGCTGTTTTTT
NA,TRBJ2-7,NA,TRBV20-1,CSARKLFTYEQYF,TGCAGTGCTAGAAAACTGTTTACCTACGAGCAGTACTTC
many,TRBJ2-7,NA,TRBV5-1,CASSRGRGPSSYEQYF,TGCGCCAGCAGCCGGGGACGGGGACCGAGCTCCTACGAGCAGTACTTC
few,TRBJ2-7,TRBD1,TRBV5-1,CASSLGTGRAYEQYF,TGCGCCAGCAGCTTGGGGACAGGCCGGGCCTACGAGCAGTACTTC
many,TRBJ1-5,NA,TRBV5-5,CASSYLWGQPQHF,TGTGCCAGCAGCTACTTATGGGGGCAGCCCCAGCATTTT
NA,TRBJ2-7,NA,TRBV30,CAWSLTPGQYF,TGTGCCTGGAGTCTGACCCCCGGGCAGTACTTC
many,TRBJ1-5,TRBD1,TRBV15,CATSRPRQGVSNQPQHF,TGTGCCACCAGCAGACCCCGACAGGGGGTTAGCAATCAGCCCCAGCATTTT
many,TRBJ1-5,TRBD1,TRBV20-1,CSARQGVNQPQHF,TGCAGTGCTAGGCAGGGGGTGAATCAGCCCCAGCATTTT
many,TRBJ2-3,TRBD2,TRBV30,CAWSVGVLAGGTDTQYF,TGTGCCTGGAGTGTAGGGGTGTTGGCGGGGGGCACAGATACGCAGTATTTT
few,TRBJ1-2,NA,TRBV20-1,CSAPGAVFDGYTF,TGCAGTGCCCCAGGGGCAGTCTTCGATGGCTACACCTTC
NA,TRBJ2-5,TRBD2,TRBV5-1,CASSQGLAGARETQYF,TGCGCCAGCAGCCAGGGACTAGCGGGAGCTAGAGAGACCCAGTACTTC
many,TRBJ1-1,NA,TRBV12-5,CASGLDPGVMNTEAFF,TGTGCTAGTGGTTTGGACCCAGGAGTCATGAACACTGAAGCTTTCTTT
few,TRBJ2-2,TRBD1,TRBV4-1,CASSQDRRTGLTGELFF,TGCGCCAGCAGCCAAGATCGAAGGACAGGGCTAACCGGGGAGCTGTTTTTT
NA,TRBJ2-7,NA,TRBV30,CAWSVRGASYEQYF,TGTGCCTGGAGTGTACGGGGCGCCTCCTACGAGCAGTACTTC
many,TRBJ2-3,NA,TRBV6-5,CASSYSGGDTQYF,TGTGCCAGCAGTTACTCCGGGGGAGATACGCAGTATTTT
many,TRBJ2-5,NA,TRBV3-1,CASSRGDLQETQYF,TGTGCCAGCAGCCGGGGGGATCTCCAAGAGACCCAGTACTTC
many,TRBJ1-5,NA,TRBV7-9,CASSYRDSNQPQHF,TGTGCCAGCAGTTACAGGGATAGCAATCAGCCCCAGCATTTT
many,TRBJ2-3,TRBD2,TRBV7-2,CASSLAATSGTVDTQYF,TGTGCCAGCAGCTTAGCGGCCACTAGCGGGACGGTAGATACGCAGTATTTT
NA,TRBJ2-1,NA,TRBV29-1,CSIKGFWTKNNEQFF,TGCAGCATTAAAGGATTTTGGACCAAAAACAATGAGCAGTTCTTC
NA,TRBJ2-5,NA,TRBV24-1,CATSDDPETQYF,TGTGCCACCAGTGATGATCCGGAGACCCAGTACTTC
many,TRBJ2-7,TRBD1,TRBV29-1,CSVEGDRYEQYF,TGCAGCGTTGAAGGGGACAGGTACGAGCAGTACTTC
many,TRBJ2-7,TRBD1,TRBV6-1,CASASGTGPTYEQYF,TGTGCCAGCGCCTCCGGGACAGGGCCCACCTACGAGCAGTACTTC
many,TRBJ2-7,TRBD2,TRBV20-1,CSAWTSAEQYF,TGCAGTGCCTGGACTAGCGCCGAGCAGTACTTC
many,TRBJ2-5,NA,TRBV24-1,CATSDYREQETQYF,TGTGCCACCAGTGACTACAGAGAACAAGAGACCCAGTACTTC
many,TRBJ1-4,NA,TRBV6-1,CASSAPGTPVELFF,TGTGCCAGCAGTGCCCCCGGGACACCGGTCGAACTGTTTTTT
NA,TRBJ2-1,NA,TRBV6-2/TRBV6-3,CASIFYLGLRDNEQFF,TGTGCCAGCATCTTTTATCTTGGACTGAGGGACAATGAGCAGTTCTTC
NA,TRBJ2-7,TRBD1,TRBV24-1,CATSDSDRPEEQYF,TGTGCCACCAGTGATTCGGACAGGCCAGAAGAGCAGTACTTC
NA,TRBJ2-3,NA,TRBV19,CATTSGATPSTDTQYF,TGTGCCACCACCTCGGGGGCGACCCCGAGCACAGATACGCAGTATTTT
many,TRBJ2-3,NA,TRBV11-3,CASSKTPQGGDTQYF,TGTGCCAGCAGCAAAACCCCACAGGGGGGGGATACGCAGTATTTT
NA,TRBJ2-2,NA,TRBV5-5,CASSFRLDTGELFF,TGTGCCAGCAGCTTCCGTTTGGACACCGGGGAGCTGTTTTTT
many,TRBJ1-3,NA,TRBV28,CASKSASVSGNTIYF,TGTGCCAGCAAATCGGCTTCCGTCTCTGGAAACACCATATATTTT
many,TRBJ2-5,TRBD2,TRBV20-1,CSATTSGSTETQYF,TGCAGTGCCACCACTAGCGGGAGTACCGAGACCCAGTACTTC
many,TRBJ2-7,TRBD1,TRBV2,CASSQTGVGAYEQYF,TGTGCCAGCAGCCAAACAGGGGTGGGAGCCTACGAGCAGTACTTC
medium-sized,TRBJ2-7,NA,TRBV18,CASSPMGRYEQYF,TGTGCCAGCTCACCAATGGGACGCTACGAGCAGTACTTC
many,TRBJ2-2,TRBD1,TRBV2,CASTDPSGQGDTGELFF,TGTGCCAGCACCGACCCCTCGGGACAGGGAGACACCGGGGAGCTGTTTTTT
NA,TRBJ2-5,NA,TRBV7-9,CASNRRQGAETQYF,TGTGCCAGCAACCGCCGGCAGGGAGCAGAGACCCAGTACTTC
many,TRBJ1-6,NA,TRBV6-1,CASSRGNNSPLHF,TGTGCCAGCAGCAGAGGGAATAATTCACCCCTCCACTTT
many,TRBJ2-4,TRBD2,TRBV2,CASSELAGGAKNIQYF,TGTGCCAGCAGTGAACTAGCGGGGGGAGCCAAAAACATTCAGTACTTC
few,TRBJ1-2,NA,TRBV7-9,CASSPVGQGAIDCGHTF,NA
NA,TRBJ1-6,NA,TRBV6-5,CASSYSQGAGLGGSPLHF,TGTGCCAGCAGTTACTCTCAGGGTGCCGGTCTTGGGGGCTCACCCCTCCACTTT
many,TRBJ2-1,TRBD2,TRBV5-1,CASSTLAGSSYNEQFF,TGCGCCAGCAGCACGTTAGCGGGGAGCTCCTACAATGAGCAGTTCTTC
many,TRBJ1-2,NA,TRBV7-2,CASSYREGGRDGYTF,TGTGCCAGCAGCTACAGGGAAGGCGGGAGGGATGGCTACACCTTC
NA,TRBJ1-5,NA,TRBV12-3/TRBV12-4,CASSLATYNQPQHF,TGTGCCAGCAGTTTAGCGACCTACAATCAGCCCCAGCATTTT
few,TRBJ2-5,TRBD1,TRBV6-9,CASSYSPGQRQETQYF,TGTGCCAGCAGTTATTCACCGGGACAGCGGCAAGAGACCCAGTACTTC
NA,TRBJ1-6,NA,TRBV12-3/TRBV12-4,CASTPGQPGDSPLHF,TGTGCCAGCACCCCCGGGCAGCCTGGGGATTCACCCCTCCACTTT
NA,TRBJ2-2,TRBD1,TRBV5-4,CASSLGQGTPGELFF,TGTGCCAGCAGCTTGGGACAGGGAACCCCCGGGGAGCTGTTTTTT
few,TRBJ2-7,TRBD2,TRBV9,CASSPERLAGAYEQYF,TGTGCCAGCAGCCCTGAGAGACTAGCGGGAGCCTACGAGCAGTACTTC
few,TRBJ2-4,NA,TRBV6-1,CASSDRNIQYF,TGTGCCAGCAGTGACCGGAACATTCAGTACTTC
NA,TRBJ2-5,TRBD2,TRBV20-1,CSARGTSEIGRETQYF,TGCAGTGCTAGAGGGACTAGCGAAATAGGAAGAGAGACCCAGTACTTC
many,TRBJ2-3,TRBD2,TRBV5-1,CASSAGTTEDTQYF,TGCGCCAGCTCCGCCGGGACTACGGAGGATACGCAGTATTTT
NA,TRBJ2-6,NA,TRBV30,CAWNAPGESGANVLTF,TGTGCCTGGAATGCCCCTGGGGAAAGTGGGGCCAACGTCCTGACTTTC
NA,TRBJ2-1,NA,TRBV5-4,CASSLGRTHSYNEQFF,TGTGCCAGCAGCTTGGGGAGGACCCACTCCTACAATGAGCAGTTCTTC
many,TRBJ2-4,TRBD1,TRBV18,CASSPGPGQGSNIQYF,TGTGCCAGCTCACCGGGTCCGGGACAGGGGAGTAACATTCAGTACTTC
many,TRBJ1-1,TRBD1,TRBV12-3/TRBV12-4,CASSSRQGTTEAFF,TGTGCCAGCAGTTCCCGACAGGGTACCACTGAAGCTTTCTTT
NA,TRBJ2-1,TRBD2,TRBV5-1,CASKQGTSGSHNEQFF,TGCGCCAGCAAGCAGGGGACTAGCGGGAGCCACAATGAGCAGTTCTTC